This T cell receptor beta chain was sequenced during a study of T cells after posttransplantation cyclophosphamide. Regarding the study as a whole: Skin or GI-infiltrating T cells shared few TRB sequences with blood. Donor CD8+ memory clones often dominated recipient blood repertoires at later times. Recipient CMV seropositivity and CMV reactivation strongly tracked TRB clonality.

Assay used: immunoSEQ multiplex PCR; TCRdb lists only in-frame clones, some missing. The sample holds just over 6,500 clones, 70% to 85% seen once. This clone was found a few times. Its antigen is unidentified. The germline V and J ends were trimmed by 5 bases and 4 bases, with 15 bases remaining between them. The germline V gene has CDR1 LNHDA and CDR2 SQIVND (reference sequence). CDR3 length: 15 residues. A marrow graft followed busulfan-fludarabine conditioning, with cyclophosphamide on days +3 and +4. The sequencing used PBMCs, collected after allogeneic stem cell transplant with posttransplant cyclophosphamide. The clonotype comes from a female patient between 50 and 59 years old who received an allogeneic stem cell transplant from a related donor, was CMV-positive, and had no GVHD. Some T cells may originate from the graft donor. The chain is built from TRBV19 and TRBJ2-1; D not certain. CDR3: CASSPPGFTYNEQFF. The CDR3 DNA reads TGTGCCAGTAGTCCCCCAGGCTTTACTTACAATGAGCAGTTCTTC.